One sample yielded the 10 T cell receptor beta chains listed below, sequenced in a study of T cells in Graves' hyperthyroidism and ophthalmopathy. The investigators amplified TCR beta CDR3 regions from RNA transcripts. An initial round of RT-PCR targeting the TCR CDR3 relied on the HTBI primer set. TCRdb itself ran the multiplex PCR reads through MiXCR, one entry per CDR3 protein. The sample includes roughly 380,000 distinct CDR3 sequences, approximately 15% of them seen just once. Sequencing was performed on blood. These receptors were collected from a woman aged 55-70 years with Graves' hyperthyroidism.

This clonotype appeared many times. The V gene is TRBV2, the J gene TRBJ2-3, with 12 positions matching TRBD2. The junction had 19 bases not matched to a gene; V was cut back by 3 bases and J by 6 bases. The CDR3 consists of 20 residues. Per germline, CDR1 SNHLY and CDR2 FYNNEI. The CDR3 sequence is CASSDPDRTPTSGRSDTQYF. For the CDR3, the DNA is TGTGCCAGCAGTGATCCCGACAGGACCCCGACTAGCGGGAGATCCGATACGCAGTATTTT. Combining the CDR3 with reference TRBV2 and TRBJ2-3 gives the whole variable domain EPEVTQTPSHQVTQMGQEVILRCVPISNHLYFYWYRQILGQKVEFLVSFYNNEISEKSEIFDDQFSVERPDGSNFTLKIRSTKLEDSAMYFCASSDPDRTPTSGRSDTQYFGPGTRLTVL.

This clonotype was found many times. This chain uses TRBV11-2 with TRBJ2-5; D gene ambiguous. There are 13 residues in the CDR3. V lost 5 bases and J lost 0, with 7 bases in between. Germline V gene lookup returns CDR1 SGHAT and CDR2 FQNNGV. CDR3 residues: CASSPYYQETQYF. As DNA, the CDR3 is TGTGCCAGCAGCCCATATTACCAAGAGACCCAGTACTTC.

The CDR3 DNA reads TGTGCCAGCAGCTTGTGGATAGGATTAGGAGACGAGCAGTACTTC. It translates to CASSLWIGLGDEQYF. The chain is built from TRBV5-5 and TRBJ2-7; D remains unclear. Germline V gives CDR1 SGHKS, CDR2 YYEKEE (reference sequence). This CDR3 region has 15 residues. Trimming left V 1 base short and J 5 bases short, with 16 bases between. Full variable domain (missing parts from reference TRBV5-5 and TRBJ2-7): DAGVTQSPTHLIKTRGQQVTLRCSPISGHKSVSWYQQVLGQGPQFIFQYYEKEERGRGNFPDRFSARQFPNYSSELNVNALLLGDSALYLCASSLWIGLGDEQYFGPGTRLTVT.

The table lists this clonotype with many counts. The chain uses TRBV9 and TRBJ2-1; 8 positions agree with TRBD2. V was clipped by 0 bases and J by 4 bases; unmatched bases: 12. Germline CDR1 is SGDLS and CDR2 is YYNGEE. The CDR3 covers 18 residues. In DNA form, the CDR3 reads TGTGCCAGCAGCGTAGAGGGAGTGCGAAGCGGGAGTTACAATGAGCAGTTCTTC. It encodes CASSVEGVRSGSYNEQFF.

This clonotype has a handful of counts. J is TRBJ2-1 and V is TRBV6-4; D is ambiguous. Germline V gene sequence: CDR1 MRHNA, CDR2 SNTAGT. V dropped 0 bases and J dropped 12 bases, with 9 bases sitting between them. The CDR3 runs to 12 residues. CDR3 protein: CASSDSNRGQFF. The CDR3 nucleotides are TGTGCCAGCAGTGACTCCAACAGAGGGCAGTTCTTC.

The chain links TRBV5-1 to TRBJ2-7; 9 bases fit TRBD1. From germline, CDR1 is SGHRS and CDR2 YFSETQ. The length of the CDR3 is 13 residues. The J segment lost 7 bases and the V segment lost 4 bases, leaving 6 bases of the junction unmatched. CDR3 protein: CASSLIGQGEQYF. DNA of the CDR3: TGCGCCAGCAGCCTGATTGGACAGGGGGAGCAGTACTTC.

Ten or more counts support this clonotype. The chain is built from TRBV20-1 and TRBJ2-1; maybe TRBD2 (6 bases). The V gene lost 2 bases and the J gene lost 4 bases, with 15 bases spanning the gap. This CDR3 has 15 amino acids. CDR1 is DFQATT, CDR2 SNEGSKA, per germline (reference sequence). DNA for the CDR3: TGCAGTGCTAGAATCAACGAGCGGGTATACAATGAGCAGTTCTTC. Amino acids: CSARINERVYNEQFF.

With regard to this clonotype: A clone one base away is much larger, so this may be a read error. The chain couples TRBV11-2 to TRBJ1-1, with D uncertain. The CDR3 is 14 amino acids. The germline gives CDR1 SGHAT, CDR2 FQNNGV. V lost 0 bases to trimming and J lost 4 bases, with 9 bases between them. Written as DNA, the CDR3 is TGTGCCAGCAGCTTAGATCTGGGTCCCACTGAAGCTTTCTTT. Translating gives CASSLDLGPTEAFF.

The chain recombines TRBV28 with TRBJ2-6; no definite D call. The CDR3 loop spans 14 amino acids. CDR1 MDHEN and CDR2 SYDVKM come from the germline V gene. Trimming pared 6 bases from V and 4 bases from J, leaving 10 bases between. In DNA, the CDR3 is TGTGCCAGCAGCAGCCCCACCGGGGCCAACGTCCTGACTTTC. Translation: CASSSPTGANVLTF.

This clonotype was found many times. CDR3 loop: CASSPFDGQGSNEQYF. In DNA form, the CDR3 reads TGTGCCAGCTCACCCTTCGACGGACAGGGAAGCAACGAGCAGTACTTC. This chain links TRBV18 with TRBJ2-7; 8 bases map to TRBD1. The CDR3 length is 16 residues. The J segment lost 5 bases and the V segment lost 3 bases, leaving 12 bases of the junction unmatched. In germline, CDR1 is KGHSH, CDR2 LQKENI.